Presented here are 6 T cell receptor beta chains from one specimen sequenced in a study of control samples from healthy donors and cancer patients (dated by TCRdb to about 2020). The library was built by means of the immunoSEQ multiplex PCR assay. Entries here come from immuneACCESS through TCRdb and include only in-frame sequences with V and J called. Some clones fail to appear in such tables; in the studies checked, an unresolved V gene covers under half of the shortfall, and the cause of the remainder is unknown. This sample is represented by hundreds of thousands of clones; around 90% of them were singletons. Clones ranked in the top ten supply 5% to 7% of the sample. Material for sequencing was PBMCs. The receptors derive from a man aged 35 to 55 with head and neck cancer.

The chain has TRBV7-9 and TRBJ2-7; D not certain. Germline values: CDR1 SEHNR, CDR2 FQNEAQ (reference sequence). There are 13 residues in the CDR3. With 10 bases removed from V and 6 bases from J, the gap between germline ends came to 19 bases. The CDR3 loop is CATLRMGKTEQYF. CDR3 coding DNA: TGTGCCACCTTGAGGATGGGAAAGACCGAGCAGTACTTC. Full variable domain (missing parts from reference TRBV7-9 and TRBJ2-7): DTGVSQNPRHKITKRGQNVTFRCDPISEHNRLYWYRQTLGQGPEFLTYFQNEAQLEKSRLLSDRFSAERPKGSFSTLEIQRTEQGDSAMYLCATLRMGKTEQYFGPGTRLTVT.

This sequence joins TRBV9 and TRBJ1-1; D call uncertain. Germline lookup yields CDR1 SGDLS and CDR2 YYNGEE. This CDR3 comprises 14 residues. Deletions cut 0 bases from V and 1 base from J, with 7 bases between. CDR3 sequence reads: CASSVVTGNTEAFF. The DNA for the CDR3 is TGTGCCAGCAGCGTAGTAACGGGGAACACTGAAGCTTTCTTT.

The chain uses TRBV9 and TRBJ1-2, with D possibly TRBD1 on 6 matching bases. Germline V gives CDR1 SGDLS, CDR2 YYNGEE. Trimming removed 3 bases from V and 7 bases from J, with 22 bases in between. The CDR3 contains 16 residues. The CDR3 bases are TGTGCCAGCAGCGCCAGCAACGTTCCAGGGGTTTTTGGCTACACCTTC. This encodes CASSASNVPGVFGYTF.

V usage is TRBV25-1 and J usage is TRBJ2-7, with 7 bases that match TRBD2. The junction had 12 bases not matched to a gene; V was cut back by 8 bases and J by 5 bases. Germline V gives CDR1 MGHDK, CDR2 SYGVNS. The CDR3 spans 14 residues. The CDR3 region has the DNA TGTGCCAGCGGGAGGGACGGAAGGACCCACGAGCAGTACTTC. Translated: CASGRDGRTHEQYF.

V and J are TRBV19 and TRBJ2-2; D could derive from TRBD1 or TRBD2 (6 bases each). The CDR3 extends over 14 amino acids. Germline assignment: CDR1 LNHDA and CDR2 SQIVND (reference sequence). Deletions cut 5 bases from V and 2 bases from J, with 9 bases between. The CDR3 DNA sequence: TGTGCCAGTAGTGGGGGGCCCAACACCGGGGAGCTGTTTTTT. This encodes CASSGGPNTGELFF.

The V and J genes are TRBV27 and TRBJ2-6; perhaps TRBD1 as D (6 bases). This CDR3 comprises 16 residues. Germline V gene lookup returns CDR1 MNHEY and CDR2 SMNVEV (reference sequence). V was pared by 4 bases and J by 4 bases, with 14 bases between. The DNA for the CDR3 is TGTGCCAGCAGTTCCAATACAGGGCCCGGGGCCAACGTCCTGACTTTC. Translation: CASSSNTGPGANVLTF.